Listed here are 25 T cell receptor beta chains from one sample, sequenced in a study of Graves' ophthalmopathy and Graves' hyperthyroidism. RNA transcripts served as template for amplifying TCR beta CDR3 sequences. RT-PCR in the first round used HTBI primers; a second-round multiplex PCR followed. TCRdb analysed the multiplex PCR reads with MiXCR anew, one entry per CDR3 protein. The sample shows about 640,000 distinct CDR3 sequences, roughly 39% of them seen only once. Sequencing used peripheral blood. These TCRs come from an adult man with Graves' ophthalmopathy.

About this clonotype: With a much larger clone just one base away, this may be a read error. The chain uses TRBV5-6 and TRBJ1-1; 7 bases line up with TRBD1. CDR3 size: 14 residues. Germline CDR1 is SGHDT and CDR2 is YYEEEE. CDR3: CAGSEGQKNTEAFF. The CDR3 DNA reads as TGTGCCGGCAGCGAGGGACAGAAGAACACTGAAGCTTTCTTT.

This clonotype was recorded a few times. In DNA form, the CDR3 reads TGTGCCAGCAGCTTAGGGAGGGGGGGAGAAGAGACCCAGTACTTC. It yields the protein CASSLGRGGEETQYF. The V gene is TRBV7-2, the J gene TRBJ2-5; possibly TRBD2 for D (7 bases). V lost 1 base, J lost 3 bases, and 12 bases lay in between. Germline CDR1 is SGHTA and CDR2 is FQGNSA. The CDR3 totals 15 residues.

The chain couples TRBV10-3 to TRBJ1-2; a weak D match, TRBD1 (6 bases). Deletions cut 4 bases from V and 11 bases from J, with 8 bases between. The CDR3 has 10 residues. CDR1 and CDR2 from the germline V gene are ENHRY and SYGVKD. CDR3 sequence (DNA): TGTGCCATCAGTGGAGGGGGGTACACCTTC. It codes for CAISGGGYTF.

Concerning this clonotype: A much larger clone lies one base from this, so it may be a read error. The chain carries TRBV20-1 and TRBJ2-6, with D perhaps matching TRBD1 (5 bases). In germline, CDR1 is DFQATT, CDR2 SNEGSKA (reference sequence). CDR3 size: 14 residues. The CDR3 sequence is CSARADPGANVLAF. CDR3 DNA sequence: TGCAGTGCCAGGGCAGATCCTGGGGCCAACGTCCTGGCTTTC.

This clonotype was detected once. The gene calls are TRBV28 and TRBJ2-7; a possible D gene is TRBD2 (6 bases). The V gene's germline CDR1 is MDHEN and CDR2 SYDVKM. The CDR3 consists of 15 residues. The V and J ends lost 7 bases and 0 bases respectively, with 16 bases between them. As DNA, the CDR3 is TGTGCCAGCAATACCTTGGGGGGTAGCTCCTACGAGCAGTACTTC. Encoded protein: CASNTLGGSSYEQYF.

The chain joins TRBV19 to TRBJ2-2, with 9 bases identical to TRBD2. The germline V gene encodes CDR1 LNHDA and CDR2 SQIVND (reference sequence). The CDR3 has 18 amino acids. Trimming took 7 bases from V and 5 from J; bases not matched to a gene: 17. The CDR3 sequence is CASTPPGWTSEKTGELFF. The CDR3 DNA follows: TGTGCCAGTACCCCTCCAGGGTGGACTAGCGAAAAAACCGGGGAGCTGTTTTTT.

The chain employs TRBV29-1 and TRBJ1-1; D is uncertain. This CDR3 is built from 10 residues. CDR1 is SQVTM, CDR2 ANQGSEA, per germline. V shed 7 bases and J shed 5 bases, with 8 bases lying between them. In nucleotides, the CDR3 is TGCAGCGGGGGAGGGACTGAAGCTTTCTTT. Its protein product is CSGGGTEAFF.

This clonotype came up many times. The chain combines TRBV19 with TRBJ2-5, with D possibly being TRBD1 (6 bases). Trimming took 4 bases from V and 2 from J, leaving 11 bases between them. This CDR3 region has 14 residues. Germline lookup yields CDR1 LNHDA and CDR2 SQIVND (reference sequence). DNA of the CDR3: TGTGCCAGTAGTACGCCAACAGGGCAAGAGACCCAGTACTTC. Its translation is CASSTPTGQETQYF.

This clonotype has ten or more counts. J is TRBJ1-1 and V is TRBV7-2, with 7 bases lining up with TRBD1. The CDR3 runs 15 residues. V shed 3 bases and J 6 bases; nucleotides not matched to a gene: 10. Germline values: CDR1 SGHTA, CDR2 FQGNSA. The CDR3 DNA is TGTGCCAGCAGCTTGGGTCGACAGGGAAAGGCTGAAGCTTTCTTT. This sequence encodes CASSLGRQGKAEAFF. Complete variable domain (other parts from reference TRBV7-2 and TRBJ1-1): GAGVSQSPSNKVTEKGKDVELRCDPISGHTALYWYRQSLGQGLEFLIYFQGNSAPDKSGLPSDRFSAERTGGSVSTLTIQRTQQEDSAVYLCASSLGRQGKAEAFFGQGTRLTVV.

This clonotype appeared many times. The rearrangement joins TRBV4-1 to TRBJ1-5; D not resolved. Germline CDR1 is MGHRA and CDR2 is YSYEKL. The germline V and J ends were trimmed by 2 bases and 2 bases, with 13 bases remaining between them. CDR3 length equals 16 residues. CDR3 coding DNA: TGCGCCAGCAGCCAACTGGCCTTACGTGGCAATCAGCCCCAGCATTTT. Translation: CASSQLALRGNQPQHF.

Ten or more counts support this clonotype. The rearrangement joins TRBV15 to TRBJ1-5; 7 bases map to TRBD1. The J segment lost 2 bases and the V segment lost 2 bases, leaving 6 bases of the junction unmatched. CDR1 and CDR2 (germline): LNHNV, YYDKDF (reference sequence). CDR3 length: 16 amino acids. For the CDR3, the DNA is TGTGCCACCAGCAGACCCTTAACAGGGGGCAATCAGCCCCAGCATTTT. Translation: CATSRPLTGGNQPQHF.

The chain is built from TRBV15 and TRBJ2-1; 10 nucleotides match TRBD2. The CDR3 extends over 16 amino acids. Germline lookup yields CDR1 LNHNV and CDR2 YYDKDF (reference sequence). Trimming removed 5 bases from V and 5 bases from J; junction bases left unmatched: 9. CDR3 nucleotide sequence: TGTGCCACCAGCTCTAACCGCGGACTAGCGGACAATGAGCAGTTCTTC. Encoded protein: CATSSNRGLADNEQFF.

Comments on this clonotype: Being one base from a much bigger clone, this may be a read error. V gene TRBV20-1 combines with J gene TRBJ1-4, with TRBD1 identical over 7 bases. The germline gives CDR1 DFQATT, CDR2 SNEGSKA (reference sequence). CDR3 length: 13 amino acids. The ends lost 8 bases at V and 1 base at J; junction bases unmatched: 4. DNA for the CDR3: TGCAGTACATGGGACAGAACTAATGAAAAACTGTTTTTT. Translating gives CSTWDRTNEKLFF.

This chain uses TRBV11-2 with TRBJ1-2; no definite D call. V dropped 6 bases and J dropped 6 bases, with 17 bases sitting between them. Germline V gene lookup returns CDR1 SGHAT and CDR2 FQNNGV. This CDR3 is 14 amino acids long. CDR3 in DNA: TGTGCCAGCAGTGAAAGGAGCATTTTGGATGGCTACACCTTC. It is translated as CASSERSILDGYTF.

V gene TRBV3-1 combines with J gene TRBJ1-1; D gene unclear. Trimming cost V 1 base and J 5 bases, with 14 bases left between them. CDR1 and CDR2 (germline): LGHDT, YNNKEL (reference sequence). CDR3 length: 15 residues. The CDR3 DNA follows: TGTGCCAGCAGCCAAGCCAGAAACAGTGGGACTGAAGCTTTCTTT. Amino acid sequence: CASSQARNSGTEAFF.

The chain uses TRBV9 and TRBJ2-5; 9 nucleotides line up with TRBD1. The V and J ends lost 3 bases and 11 bases, in that order; junction bases with no gene match: 20. This CDR3 is 17 amino acids long. The germline V gene has CDR1 SGDLS and CDR2 YYNGEE. The CDR3 DNA reads as TGTGCCAGCAGCGGAACGACAGGGGGGTTGGGCACAGATACGCAGTACTTC. Translation: CASSGTTGGLGTDTQYF.

The chain links TRBV4-2 to TRBJ2-7; maybe TRBD2 (7 bases). Germline values: CDR1 LGHNA, CDR2 YNFKEQ. V lost 4 bases and J 5 bases, leaving 27 bases between the germline ends. This CDR3 region has 18 residues. The CDR3, as DNA: TGTGCCAGCAGCCCCGGACTAGGCGGGGGCGCACCCCTCCACGAGCAGTACGTC. This gives the protein CASSPGLGGGAPLHEQYV.

Comment on this clonotype: This may arise from a read error, as a much more abundant clone is one base away. The gene calls are TRBV20-1 and TRBJ2-7; the D gene is possibly TRBD2 (6 bases). This CDR3 comprises 13 residues. Germline V CDR1 and CDR2: DFQATT, SNEGSKA (reference sequence). V was cut by 4 bases and J by 0 bases, with 10 bases left in between. The CDR3 protein is CSAKGGASYEQYF. CDR3 coding DNA: TGCAGTGCTAAGGGCGGGGCCTCCTACGAGCAGTACTTC.

To note about this clonotype: A much more abundant neighbour one base away suggests this may be a read error. This chain's CDR3 is CASSEGQASSFEQYF. In DNA form, the CDR3 reads TGTGCCAGCAGCGAGGGACAGGCAAGCTCCTTCGAGCAGTACTTC. The V call is TRBV7-9, the J call TRBJ2-7, with 8 bases aligning to TRBD1. Germline loops: CDR1 SEHNR, CDR2 FQNEAQ (reference sequence). The CDR3 is 15 residues long. The whole variable domain, remainder taken from reference TRBV7-9 and TRBJ2-7, is DTGVSQNPRHKITKRGQNVTFRCDPISEHNRLYWYRQTLGQGPEFLTYFQNEAQLEKSRLLSDRFSAERPKGSFSTLEIQRTEQGDSAMYLCASSEGQASSFEQYFGPGTRLTVT.

Worth noting for this clonotype: A much bigger clone sits one base away, suggesting this may be a read error. The V and J genes are TRBV9 and TRBJ2-7; D unclear. CDR3 length: 12 amino acids. The germline CDR1 and CDR2 sequences are SGDLS and YYNGEE. The CDR3 region is CASSSVSYELYF. The CDR3, as DNA: TGTGCCAGCAGCTCCGTCTCCTACGAGCTGTACTTC.

Concerning this clonotype: One junction end disagrees with the germline gene, perhaps due to a read error. V gene TRBV2 combines with J gene TRBJ1-2; no reliable D call. The CDR3 runs 15 residues. The germline V gene encodes CDR1 SNHLY and CDR2 FYNNEI. Written as DNA, the CDR3 is TGTGCCAGCACCAAAAGCGGAATCGGGTTGGATGGCTACGCCTTC. It encodes CASTKSGIGLDGYAF.

The chain employs TRBV10-3 and TRBJ1-1; 9 bases are shared with TRBD1. This CDR3 has 17 residues. J was trimmed by 4 bases and V by 5 bases; bases with no gene match: 14. Germline CDR1 ENHRY, CDR2 SYGVKD. This CDR3 is CAISYGFAGQGFTEAFF. CDR3 DNA: TGTGCCATCAGTTACGGGTTCGCCGGACAGGGGTTCACTGAAGCTTTCTTT.

This sequence joins TRBV7-2 and TRBJ2-5; 12 bases are shared with TRBD2. The CDR3 runs 15 residues. Germline trimming cut 6 bases from V and 5 bases from J; bases unmatched to any gene: 7. Germline V gene lookup returns CDR1 SGHTA and CDR2 FQGNSA. This CDR3 is CASRTRLAGEETQYF. CDR3 coding DNA: TGTGCCAGCAGGACCAGACTAGCGGGAGAGGAGACCCAGTACTTC.

The V call is TRBV9, the J call TRBJ1-1, with 8 bases matching TRBD1. The V gene's germline CDR1 is SGDLS and CDR2 YYNGEE. The V gene end was trimmed by 0 bases and the J gene end by 2 bases; junction bases not matched to a gene: 12. This CDR3 spans 18 amino acids. The CDR3 sequence: CASSVAISRQGSNTEAFF. The DNA for the CDR3 is TGTGCCAGCAGCGTAGCTATTTCGAGACAGGGGTCCAACACTGAAGCTTTCTTT.

The V call is TRBV2, the J call TRBJ2-7; the match to TRBD1 covers 10 bases. The CDR3 sequence is 15 residues long. The junction had 8 bases not matched to a gene; V was cut back by 6 bases and J by 3 bases. Germline CDR1 is SNHLY and CDR2 is FYNNEI. As DNA, the CDR3 is TGTGCCAGCAGCCAAGACAGGGGGCTAGGCTACGAGCAGTACTTC. Amino acid sequence: CASSQDRGLGYEQYF.